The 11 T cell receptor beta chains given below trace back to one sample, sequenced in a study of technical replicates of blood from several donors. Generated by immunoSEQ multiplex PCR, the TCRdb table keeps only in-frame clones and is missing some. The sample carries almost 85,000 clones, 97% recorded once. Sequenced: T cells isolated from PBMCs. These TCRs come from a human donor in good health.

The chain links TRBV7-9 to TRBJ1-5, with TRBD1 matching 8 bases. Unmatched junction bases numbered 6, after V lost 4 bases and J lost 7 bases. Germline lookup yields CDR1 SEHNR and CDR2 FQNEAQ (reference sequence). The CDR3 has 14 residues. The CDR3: CASSSGQGEQPQHF. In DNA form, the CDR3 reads TGTGCCAGCAGCTCCGGACAGGGAGAACAGCCCCAGCATTTT.

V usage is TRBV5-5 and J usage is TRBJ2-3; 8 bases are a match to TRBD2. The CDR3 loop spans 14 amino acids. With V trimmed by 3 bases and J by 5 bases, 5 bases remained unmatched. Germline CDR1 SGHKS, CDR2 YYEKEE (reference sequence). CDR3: CASSWTSSGDTQYF. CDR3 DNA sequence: TGTGCCAGCAGCTGGACTAGCTCAGGAGATACGCAGTATTTT.

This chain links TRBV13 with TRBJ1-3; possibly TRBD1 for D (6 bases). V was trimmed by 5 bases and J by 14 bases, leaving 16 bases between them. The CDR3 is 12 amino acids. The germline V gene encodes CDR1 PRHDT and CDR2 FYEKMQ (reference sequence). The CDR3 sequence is CASSADRSPVYF. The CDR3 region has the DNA TGTGCCAGCAGCGCAGACAGGAGCCCAGTATATTTT. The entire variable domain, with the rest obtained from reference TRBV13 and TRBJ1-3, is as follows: AAGVIQSPRHLIKEKRETATLKCYPIPRHDTVYWYQQGPGQDPQFLISFYEKMQSDKGSIPDRFSAQQFSDYHSELNMSSLELGDSALYFCASSADRSPVYFGEGSWLTVV.

The CDR3 region is CASSMDREETQYF. As DNA, the CDR3 is TGTGCCAGCAGCATGGACAGGGAAGAGACCCAGTACTTC. The chain carries TRBV7-9 and TRBJ2-5, with TRBD1 identical over 8 bases. From germline, CDR1 is SEHNR and CDR2 FQNEAQ (reference sequence). The length of the CDR3 is 13 residues. With 5 bases clipped from V and 3 bases from J, the junction kept 2 bases outside the gene matches.

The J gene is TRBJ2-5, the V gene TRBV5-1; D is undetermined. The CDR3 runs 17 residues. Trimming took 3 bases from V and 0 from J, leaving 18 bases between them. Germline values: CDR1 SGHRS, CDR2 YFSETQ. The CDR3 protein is CASSSSSDIGYQETQYF. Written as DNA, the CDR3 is TGCGCCAGCAGCTCATCATCCGACATTGGGTACCAAGAGACCCAGTACTTC.

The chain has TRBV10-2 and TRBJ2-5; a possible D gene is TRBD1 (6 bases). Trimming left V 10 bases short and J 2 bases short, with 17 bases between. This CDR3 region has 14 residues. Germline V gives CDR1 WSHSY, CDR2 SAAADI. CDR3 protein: CATGPTGLQETQYF. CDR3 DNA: TGCGCCACAGGACCCACAGGGTTGCAAGAGACCCAGTACTTC.

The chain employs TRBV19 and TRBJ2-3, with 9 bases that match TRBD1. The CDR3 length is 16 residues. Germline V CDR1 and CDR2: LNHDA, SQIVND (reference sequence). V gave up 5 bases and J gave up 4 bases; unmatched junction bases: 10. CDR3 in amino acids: CASSRLGTGYADTQYF. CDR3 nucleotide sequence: TGTGCCAGTAGTCGATTGGGGACAGGGTATGCAGATACGCAGTATTTT.

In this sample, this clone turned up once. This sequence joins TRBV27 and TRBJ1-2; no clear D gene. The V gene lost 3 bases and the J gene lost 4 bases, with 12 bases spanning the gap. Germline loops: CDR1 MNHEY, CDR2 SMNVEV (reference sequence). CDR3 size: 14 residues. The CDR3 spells CASSLAPTSYGYTF. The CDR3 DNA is TGTGCCAGCAGTTTGGCCCCCACTAGCTATGGCTACACCTTC.

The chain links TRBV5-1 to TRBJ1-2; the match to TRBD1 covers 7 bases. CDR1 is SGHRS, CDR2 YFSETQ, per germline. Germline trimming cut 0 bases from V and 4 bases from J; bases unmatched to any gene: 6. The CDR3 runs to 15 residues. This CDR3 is CASSLAGQDVYGYTF. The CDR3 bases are TGCGCCAGCAGCTTGGCAGGACAGGACGTCTATGGCTACACCTTC.

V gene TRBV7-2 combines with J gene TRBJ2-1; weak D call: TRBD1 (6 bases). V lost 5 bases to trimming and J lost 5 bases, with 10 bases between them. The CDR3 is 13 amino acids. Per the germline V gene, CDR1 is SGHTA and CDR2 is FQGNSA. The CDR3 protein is CASSLGQNNEQFF. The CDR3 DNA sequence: TGTGCCAGCAGCCTAGGACAGAACAATGAGCAGTTCTTC. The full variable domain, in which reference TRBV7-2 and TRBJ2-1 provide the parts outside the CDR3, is GAGVSQSPSNKVTEKGKDVELRCDPISGHTALYWYRQSLGQGLEFLIYFQGNSAPDKSGLPSDRFSAERTGGSVSTLTIQRTQQEDSAVYLCASSLGQNNEQFFGPGTRLTVL.

This CDR3 is CSVAGTGDYNEQFF. The CDR3 DNA reads as TGCAGCGTTGCCGGGACAGGGGACTACAATGAGCAGTTCTTC. The chain couples TRBV29-1 to TRBJ2-1, with 10 bases aligning to TRBD1. CDR3 length equals 14 residues. The J segment lost 3 bases and the V segment lost 4 bases, leaving 3 bases of the junction unmatched. Germline V CDR1 and CDR2: SQVTM, ANQGSEA.